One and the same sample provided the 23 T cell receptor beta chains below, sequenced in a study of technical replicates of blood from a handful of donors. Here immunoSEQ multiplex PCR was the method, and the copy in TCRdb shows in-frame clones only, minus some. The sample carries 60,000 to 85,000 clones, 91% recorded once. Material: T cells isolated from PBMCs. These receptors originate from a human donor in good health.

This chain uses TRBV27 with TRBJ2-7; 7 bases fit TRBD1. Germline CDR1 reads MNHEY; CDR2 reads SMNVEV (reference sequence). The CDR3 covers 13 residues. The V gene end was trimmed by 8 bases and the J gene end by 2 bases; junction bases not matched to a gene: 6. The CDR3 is CASATGVTYEQYF. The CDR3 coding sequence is TGTGCCAGCGCCACAGGGGTTACCTACGAGCAGTACTTC.

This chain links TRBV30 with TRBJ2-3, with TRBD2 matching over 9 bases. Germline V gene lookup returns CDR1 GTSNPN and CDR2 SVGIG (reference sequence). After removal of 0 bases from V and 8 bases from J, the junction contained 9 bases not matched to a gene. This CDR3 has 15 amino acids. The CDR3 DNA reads TGTGCCTGGAGTGTACTGGCGGGAGGGCGGGGTACGCAGTATTTT. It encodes CAWSVLAGGRGTQYF.

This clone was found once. The DNA for the CDR3 is TGCGCCAGCAGCCAAGAGCAAGGTGGGGCGGTCTACGAGCAGTACTTC. It is translated as CASSQEQGGAVYEQYF. V is TRBV4-3 and J is TRBJ2-7, with TRBD1 as a possible D gene (5 bases). V gave up 0 bases and J gave up 3 bases, with 15 bases separating them. Germline CDR1 is LGHNA and CDR2 is YSLEER. The length of the CDR3 is 16 residues.

The CDR3 protein is CASSGQAISGNTIYF. The CDR3 bases are TGCGCCAGCAGCGGACAGGCCATCTCTGGAAACACCATATATTTT. V gene TRBV5-1 combines with J gene TRBJ1-3; TRBD1 matches at 7 bases. In germline, CDR1 is SGHRS, CDR2 YFSETQ. The CDR3 runs 15 residues. V shed 4 bases and J 0 bases; nucleotides not matched to a gene: 4.

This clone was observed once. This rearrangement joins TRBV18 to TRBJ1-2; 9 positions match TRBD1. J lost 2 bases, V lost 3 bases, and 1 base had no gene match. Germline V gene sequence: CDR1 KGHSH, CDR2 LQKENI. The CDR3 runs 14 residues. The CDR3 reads CASSPGTGNYGYTF. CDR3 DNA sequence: TGTGCCAGCTCACCCGGGACAGGGAACTATGGCTACACCTTC.

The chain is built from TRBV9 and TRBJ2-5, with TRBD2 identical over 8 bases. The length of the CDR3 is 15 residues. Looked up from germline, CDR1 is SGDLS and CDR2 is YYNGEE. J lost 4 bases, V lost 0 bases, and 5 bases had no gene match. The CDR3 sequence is CASSVEQRERETQYF. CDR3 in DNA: TGTGCCAGCAGCGTAGAGCAGCGGGAGCGAGAGACCCAGTACTTC.

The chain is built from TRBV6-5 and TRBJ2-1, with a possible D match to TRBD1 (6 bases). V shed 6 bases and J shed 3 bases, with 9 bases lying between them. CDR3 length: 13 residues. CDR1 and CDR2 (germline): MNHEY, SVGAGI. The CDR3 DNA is TGTGCCAGCAGAAGACAGGTCTACAATGAGCAGTTCTTC. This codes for CASRRQVYNEQFF.

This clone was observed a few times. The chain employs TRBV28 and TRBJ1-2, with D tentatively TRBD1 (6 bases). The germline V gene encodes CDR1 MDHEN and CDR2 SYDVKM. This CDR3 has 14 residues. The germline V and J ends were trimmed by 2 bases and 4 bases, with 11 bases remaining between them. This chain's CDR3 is CASSLTGGGYGYTF. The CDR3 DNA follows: TGTGCCAGCAGTTTAACGGGGGGCGGCTATGGCTACACCTTC.

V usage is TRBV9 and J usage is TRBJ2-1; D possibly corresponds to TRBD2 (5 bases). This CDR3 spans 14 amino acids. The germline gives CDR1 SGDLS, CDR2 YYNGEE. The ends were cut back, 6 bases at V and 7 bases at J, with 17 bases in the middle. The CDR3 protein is CASTLAVDPNEQFF. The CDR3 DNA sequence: TGTGCCAGCACGCTAGCCGTCGACCCTAATGAGCAGTTCTTC.

CDR3 loop: CASSPRTGGGYTF. CDR3 sequence (DNA): TGTGCCAGCAGTCCAAGGACAGGGGGCGGCTACACCTTC. The gene calls are TRBV6-1 and TRBJ1-2; 11 positions match TRBD1. V shed 5 bases and J 8 bases; nucleotides not matched to a gene: 4. The CDR3 sequence is 13 residues long. Germline V CDR1 and CDR2: MNHNS, SASEGT.

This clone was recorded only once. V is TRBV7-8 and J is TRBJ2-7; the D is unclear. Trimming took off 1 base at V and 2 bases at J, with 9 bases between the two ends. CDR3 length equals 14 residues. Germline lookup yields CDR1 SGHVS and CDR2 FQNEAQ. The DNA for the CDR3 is TGTGCCAGCAGCTTAGGGAGATCCCCCTACGAGCAGTACTTC. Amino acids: CASSLGRSPYEQYF.

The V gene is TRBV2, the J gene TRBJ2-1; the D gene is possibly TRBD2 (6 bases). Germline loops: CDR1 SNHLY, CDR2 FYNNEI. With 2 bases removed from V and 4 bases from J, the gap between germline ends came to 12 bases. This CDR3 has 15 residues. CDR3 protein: CASSEMAGGYNEQFF. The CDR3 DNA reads TGTGCCAGCAGTGAAATGGCAGGAGGGTACAATGAGCAGTTCTTC.

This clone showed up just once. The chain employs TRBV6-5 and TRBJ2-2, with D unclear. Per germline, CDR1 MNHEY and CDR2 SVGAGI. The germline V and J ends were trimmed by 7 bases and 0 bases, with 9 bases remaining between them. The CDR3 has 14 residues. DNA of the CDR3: TGTGCCAGCAACCCAGACACGAACACCGGGGAGCTGTTTTTT. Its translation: CASNPDTNTGELFF.

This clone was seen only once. CDR3 loop: CASSEGRAVRTQYF. The CDR3, as DNA: TGTGCCAGCAGTGAAGGGAGAGCGGTTAGGACCCAGTACTTC. The V and J genes are TRBV6-1 and TRBJ2-5; maybe TRBD2 (5 bases). V was clipped by 1 base and J by 7 bases, with 13 bases between them. The germline gives CDR1 MNHNS, CDR2 SASEGT. CDR3 length: 14 amino acids.

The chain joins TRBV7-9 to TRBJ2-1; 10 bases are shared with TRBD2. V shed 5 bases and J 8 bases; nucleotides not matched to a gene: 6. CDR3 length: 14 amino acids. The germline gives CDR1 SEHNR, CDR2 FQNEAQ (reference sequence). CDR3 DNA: TGTGCCAGCAGCCTGAGGACTAGCGGCTATGAGCAGTTCTTC. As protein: CASSLRTSGYEQFF.

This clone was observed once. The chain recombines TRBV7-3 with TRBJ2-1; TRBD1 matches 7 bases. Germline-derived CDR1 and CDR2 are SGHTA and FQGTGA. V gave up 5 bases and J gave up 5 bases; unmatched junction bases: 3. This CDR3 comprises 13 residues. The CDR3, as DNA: TGTGCCAGCAGCCTCACAGGGGACAATGAGCAGTTCTTC. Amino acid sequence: CASSLTGDNEQFF.

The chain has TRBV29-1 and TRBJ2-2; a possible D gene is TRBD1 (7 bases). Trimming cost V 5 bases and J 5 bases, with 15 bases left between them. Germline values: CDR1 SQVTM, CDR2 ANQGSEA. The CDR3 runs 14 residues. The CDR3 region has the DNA TGCAGCGTTTTGGTAGCAGGGGGGACCGGGGAGCTGTTTTTT. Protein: CSVLVAGGTGELFF.

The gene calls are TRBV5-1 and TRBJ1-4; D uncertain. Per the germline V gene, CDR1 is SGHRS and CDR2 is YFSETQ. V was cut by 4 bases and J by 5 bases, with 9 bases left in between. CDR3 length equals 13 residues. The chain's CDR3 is CASSTGDNEKLFF. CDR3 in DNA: TGCGCCAGCAGCACGGGAGACAATGAAAAACTGTTTTTT.

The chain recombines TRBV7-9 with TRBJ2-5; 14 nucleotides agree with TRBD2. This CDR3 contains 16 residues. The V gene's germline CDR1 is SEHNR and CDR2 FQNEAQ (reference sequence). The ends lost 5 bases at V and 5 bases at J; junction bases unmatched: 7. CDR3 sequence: CASSRTSGRPWETQYF. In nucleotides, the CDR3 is TGTGCCAGCAGCCGGACTAGCGGGAGGCCCTGGGAGACCCAGTACTTC.

CDR3 bases: TGCGCCAGCAGCGGTCTGGGACAGCAAGAGACCCAGTACTTC. Its protein is CASSGLGQQETQYF. The chain has TRBV5-1 and TRBJ2-5, with 7 bases fitting TRBD1. Looked up from germline, CDR1 is SGHRS and CDR2 is YFSETQ. Trimming removed 4 bases from V and 2 bases from J; junction bases left unmatched: 5. CDR3 length: 14 amino acids.

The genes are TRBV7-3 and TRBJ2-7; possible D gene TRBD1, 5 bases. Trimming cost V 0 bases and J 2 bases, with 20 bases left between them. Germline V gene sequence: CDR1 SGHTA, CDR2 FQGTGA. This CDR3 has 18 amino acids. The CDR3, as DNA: TGTGCCAGCAGCTTAACGGTTATACCTCAGGGCCCCACCTACGAGCAGTACTTC. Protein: CASSLTVIPQGPTYEQYF.

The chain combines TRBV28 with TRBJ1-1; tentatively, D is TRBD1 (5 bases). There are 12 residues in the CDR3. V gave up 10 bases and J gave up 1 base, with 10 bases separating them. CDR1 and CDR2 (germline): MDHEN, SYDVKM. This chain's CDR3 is CATGDWNTEAFF. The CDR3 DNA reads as TGTGCCACCGGGGACTGGAACACTGAAGCTTTCTTT.

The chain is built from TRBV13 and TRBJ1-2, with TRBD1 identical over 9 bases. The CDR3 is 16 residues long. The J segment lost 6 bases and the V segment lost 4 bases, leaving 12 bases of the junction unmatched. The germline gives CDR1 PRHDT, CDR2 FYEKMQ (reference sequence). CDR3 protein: CASSSIDLTGGDGYTF. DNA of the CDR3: TGTGCCAGCAGCTCGATCGACCTTACAGGGGGCGATGGCTACACCTTC.